These 28 T cell receptor beta chains came from one sample sequenced in a study of blood T cell repertoires in COVID-19. Sequencing used immunoSEQ multiplex PCR; TCRdb keeps in-frame clones, though not all of them. The table shows about 530,000 clones, with less than 90% occurring only once. Material: peripheral blood. These receptors originate from a woman between 50 and 59 years old with COVID-19, enrolled during active disease.

The chain links TRBV28 to TRBJ1-2; D remains unclear. This CDR3 comprises 14 residues. Germline CDR1 reads MDHEN; CDR2 reads SYDVKM. V shed 1 base and J shed 4 bases, with 10 bases lying between them. The CDR3 bases are TGTGCCAGCAGTTTATTTGGGCAGGCCTATGGCTACACCTTC. It translates to CASSLFGQAYGYTF.

This chain uses TRBV5-6 with TRBJ2-7; 8 nucleotides match TRBD1. The V and J ends lost 2 bases and 2 bases, in that order; junction bases with no gene match: 3. Germline V CDR1 and CDR2: SGHDT, YYEEEE. This CDR3 is 14 amino acids long. The CDR3 sequence: CASSFGQGTYEQYF. The CDR3 coding sequence is TGTGCCAGCAGCTTTGGACAGGGTACCTACGAGCAGTACTTC.

The CDR3 bases are TGTGCCAGCCGACCTCCCACAGGGTCGCGAGAGACCCAGTACTTC. Protein: CASRPPTGSRETQYF. The chain couples TRBV28 to TRBJ2-5, with D tentatively TRBD1 (6 bases). The V gene's germline CDR1 is MDHEN and CDR2 SYDVKM. The CDR3 is made up of 15 amino acids. V lost 8 bases and J 4 bases, leaving 20 bases between the germline ends.

The gene calls are TRBV13 and TRBJ2-6; D is uncertain. Trimming removed 7 bases from V and 2 bases from J, with 9 bases in between. This CDR3 has 14 residues. Per the germline V gene, CDR1 is PRHDT and CDR2 is FYEKMQ (reference sequence). CDR3 sequence reads: CASISSAGANVLTF. CDR3 DNA: TGTGCCAGCATCTCGTCTGCTGGGGCCAACGTCCTGACTTTC.

This sequence joins TRBV5-6 and TRBJ1-1; D unclear. Germline loops: CDR1 SGHDT, CDR2 YYEEEE. V lost 2 bases and J lost 6, with 11 bases in between. The CDR3 is 13 residues long. The CDR3 loop is CASSLGGNPEAFF. CDR3 nucleotides: TGTGCCAGCAGCTTAGGAGGTAATCCTGAAGCTTTCTTT.

The V gene is TRBV19, the J gene TRBJ1-1; possible D gene TRBD1, 6 bases. Trimming removed 5 bases from V and 2 bases from J, with 12 bases in between. Germline CDR1 reads LNHDA; CDR2 reads SQIVND (reference sequence). The CDR3 loop spans 14 amino acids. CDR3 region: CASSSLQGNTEAFF. The CDR3, as DNA: TGTGCCAGTAGTTCCTTACAGGGAAACACTGAAGCTTTCTTT.

This clone was seen just once. V is TRBV27 and J is TRBJ2-1; 11 nucleotides align to TRBD2. V shed 5 bases, J shed 7 bases, and the junction held 7 bases outside the gene matches. Germline CDR1 reads MNHEY; CDR2 reads SMNVEV (reference sequence). The CDR3 loop spans 15 amino acids. The CDR3 reads CASSALGTSGNEQFF. CDR3 coding DNA: TGTGCCAGCAGTGCACTCGGGACTAGCGGAAATGAGCAGTTCTTC.

This chain uses TRBV7-9 with TRBJ2-5; D is ambiguous. The germline V gene has CDR1 SEHNR and CDR2 FQNEAQ (reference sequence). The V end lost 1 base, the J end lost 4 bases, and 7 bases lay between the germline ends. CDR3 length: 13 amino acids. The CDR3, as DNA: TGTGCCAGCAGCTTAGTTGGCCCAGAGACCCAGTACTTC. This sequence encodes CASSLVGPETQYF.

The chain combines TRBV6-5 with TRBJ1-3; a possible D gene is TRBD1 (6 bases). Germline V gene sequence: CDR1 MNHEY, CDR2 SVGAGI. The CDR3 loop spans 13 amino acids. Trimming removed 7 bases from V and 4 bases from J, with 11 bases in between. CDR3 coding DNA: TGTGCCAGCATTCGAGGGGGAGGAAACACCATATATTTT. Its translation: CASIRGGGNTIYF.

The chain has TRBV6-5 and TRBJ2-7; D is perhaps TRBD2 (6 bases). The CDR3 is 13 amino acids. V shed 5 bases and J shed 10 bases, with 18 bases lying between them. The germline gives CDR1 MNHEY, CDR2 SVGAGI. This CDR3 is CASSPRGISFQYF. Here the CDR3 DNA reads TGTGCCAGCAGTCCCCGCGGGATCTCGTTTCAGTACTTC.

The chain has TRBV4-1 and TRBJ2-1; TRBD2 aligns across 7 bases. Germline CDR1 MGHRA, CDR2 YSYEKL. The CDR3 consists of 16 residues. J lost 11 bases, V lost 0 bases, and 13 bases had no gene match. The CDR3 region is CASSQEGGGRAEQQFF. CDR3 coding DNA: TGCGCCAGCAGCCAAGAGGGAGGAGGGAGGGCGGAACAGCAGTTCTTC.

The CDR3 loop is CASSPRTGGYETQYF. For the CDR3, the DNA is TGCGCCAGCAGCCCTCGGACAGGGGGCTACGAGACCCAGTACTTC. The genes are TRBV5-1 and TRBJ2-5; 11 bases match TRBD1. Germline CDR1 is SGHRS and CDR2 is YFSETQ. V gave up 4 bases and J gave up 5 bases; unmatched junction bases: 7. The CDR3 has 15 residues.

The J gene is TRBJ2-3, the V gene TRBV30, with TRBD2 matching over 9 bases. Germline assignment: CDR1 GTSNPN and CDR2 SVGIG (reference sequence). The CDR3 is 13 amino acids. J gave up 1 base and V 4 bases, and 0 bases lay outside the gene matches. This CDR3 reads CAWTSGGTDTQYF. The CDR3 DNA follows: TGTGCCTGGACTAGCGGGGGCACAGATACGCAGTATTTT.

A single count supports this clone. This sequence joins TRBV13 and TRBJ2-7; 11 bases agree with TRBD1. V was pared by 5 bases and J by 2 bases, with 5 bases of the junction left unmatched. Germline V CDR1 and CDR2: PRHDT, FYEKMQ (reference sequence). The CDR3 is 15 residues long. The CDR3 nucleotides read TGTGCCAGCAGCACAGGGACAGGGGGGACCTACGAGCAGTACTTC. This codes for CASSTGTGGTYEQYF.

This clone has a handful of counts. This chain joins TRBV30 and TRBJ1-1; the D is unclear. Germline values: CDR1 GTSNPN, CDR2 SVGIG (reference sequence). The CDR3 totals 13 residues. The V end was cut by 2 bases, the J end by 6 bases, with 13 bases between. CDR3 sequence reads: CAWSKPEVPEAFF. In DNA form, the CDR3 reads TGTGCCTGGAGTAAGCCAGAGGTACCTGAAGCTTTCTTT.

The rearrangement links TRBV6-5 to TRBJ2-5; D is possibly TRBD2 (6 bases). V lost 7 bases and J 0 bases, leaving 9 bases between the germline ends. This CDR3 has 13 residues. Germline V gives CDR1 MNHEY, CDR2 SVGAGI. CDR3 residues: CASTRGYQETQYF. CDR3 nucleotide sequence: TGTGCCAGCACCCGGGGGTACCAAGAGACCCAGTACTTC.

This chain links TRBV27 with TRBJ2-7; 13 bases line up with TRBD2. Germline CDR1 and CDR2: MNHEY and SMNVEV (reference sequence). J gave up 7 bases and V 4 bases, and 19 bases lay outside the gene matches. CDR3 size: 19 residues. CDR3 region: CASSSKPPGLAGARMEQYF. In nucleotides, the CDR3 is TGTGCCAGCAGTTCGAAACCCCCCGGACTAGCGGGGGCCAGAATGGAGCAGTACTTC.

The chain has TRBV5-6 and TRBJ1-5; maybe TRBD1 (5 bases). The V and J ends lost 0 bases and 4 bases respectively, with 14 bases between them. Germline V gene sequence: CDR1 SGHDT, CDR2 YYEEEE. The CDR3 is 16 amino acids. The CDR3 loop is CASSLAGGGSNQPQHF. In DNA, the CDR3 is TGTGCCAGCAGCTTGGCCGGGGGAGGGAGTAATCAGCCCCAGCATTTT.

V usage is TRBV9 and J usage is TRBJ2-3; D might be TRBD1 (6 bases). V gave up 2 bases and J gave up 2 bases, with 12 bases separating them. The CDR3 totals 15 residues. The germline CDR1 and CDR2 sequences are SGDLS and YYNGEE. The CDR3 here is CASSVAGAVTDTQYF. The CDR3 DNA reads as TGTGCCAGCAGCGTGGCAGGGGCCGTCACAGATACGCAGTATTTT.

This chain connects TRBV29-1 to TRBJ1-4; D unclear. The CDR3 spans 13 residues. CDR1 and CDR2 (germline): SQVTM, ANQGSEA. Trimming took 3 bases from V and 2 from J, leaving 7 bases between them. CDR3: CSVDRLTNEKLFF. The CDR3, as DNA: TGCAGCGTTGACAGGTTGACTAATGAAAAACTGTTTTTT.

This clone has a single count. The chain couples TRBV5-1 to TRBJ1-1; 7 bases line up with TRBD1. V was pared by 3 bases and J by 0 bases, with 5 bases of the junction left unmatched. This CDR3 spans 15 amino acids. Germline V CDR1 and CDR2: SGHRS, YFSETQ. The CDR3 is CASSSLGTVNTEAFF. CDR3 sequence (DNA): TGCGCCAGCAGCTCCTTAGGGACAGTGAACACTGAAGCTTTCTTT.

The V call is TRBV7-6, the J call TRBJ1-6, with 7 positions matching TRBD1. The CDR3 is 16 residues long. J was trimmed by 7 bases and V by 1 base; bases with no gene match: 7. The germline V gene encodes CDR1 SGHVS and CDR2 FNYEAQ. CDR3 nucleotides: TGTGCCAGCAGCTTAGGCCGGGCCAGGGGGAATTCACCCCTCCACTTT. Amino acid sequence: CASSLGRARGNSPLHF.

To note about this clone: Distinct nucleotide sequences in the sample also encode this CDR3. The rearrangement joins TRBV5-1 to TRBJ1-1, with D uncertain. The germline CDR1 and CDR2 sequences are SGHRS and YFSETQ. The germline V and J ends were trimmed by 2 bases and 4 bases, with 12 bases remaining between them. CDR3 size: 14 residues. This chain's CDR3 is CASSLRPSGTEAFF. In nucleotides, the CDR3 is TGCGCCAGCAGCTTACGACCTTCGGGCACTGAAGCTTTCTTT. Supplemented by reference TRBV5-1 and TRBJ1-1, the full variable domain reads KAGVTQTPRYLIKTRGQQVTLSCSPISGHRSVSWYQQTPGQGLQFLFEYFSETQRNKGNFPGRFSGRQFSNSRSEMNVSTLELGDSALYLCASSLRPSGTEAFFGQGTRLTVV.

The chain links TRBV14 to TRBJ1-2; a weak D match, TRBD1 (6 bases). Germline V CDR1 and CDR2: SGHDN, FVKESK. Trimming pared 5 bases from V and 0 bases from J, leaving 13 bases between. This CDR3 region has 15 residues. CDR3 region: CASSSQGLANYGYTF. The CDR3 region has the DNA TGTGCCAGCAGCTCACAGGGATTAGCTAACTATGGCTACACCTTC. The full variable domain, in which reference TRBV14 and TRBJ1-2 provide the parts outside the CDR3, is EAGVTQFPSHSVIEKGQTVTLRCDPISGHDNLYWYRRVMGKEIKFLLHFVKESKQDESGMPNNRFLAERTGGTYSTLKVQPAELEDSGVYFCASSSQGLANYGYTFGSGTRLTVV.

The chain carries TRBV29-1 and TRBJ1-2, with 7 nucleotides matching TRBD1. Germline V gives CDR1 SQVTM, CDR2 ANQGSEA. The CDR3 is 13 amino acids. The V gene end was trimmed by 7 bases and the J gene end by 4 bases; junction bases not matched to a gene: 9. This CDR3 is CSASQGDSYGYTF. DNA of the CDR3: TGCAGCGCATCCCAGGGGGACAGCTATGGCTACACCTTC.

The rearrangement joins TRBV4-1 to TRBJ1-6; tentative D call: TRBD1 (5 bases). Germline CDR1 is MGHRA and CDR2 is YSYEKL. Between the trimmed V and J ends, which lost 7 bases and 5 bases, there was a span of 18 bases. The CDR3 spans 16 residues. The CDR3 protein is CASKWWDSSNNSPLHF. The CDR3 nucleotides are TGCGCCAGCAAATGGTGGGACTCTTCCAATAATTCACCCCTCCACTTT.

This clone was picked up many times. The V and J genes are TRBV5-1 and TRBJ1-1; no clear D. V was pared by 2 bases and J by 1 base, with 9 bases between. The CDR3 extends over 14 amino acids. Germline values: CDR1 SGHRS, CDR2 YFSETQ. The CDR3 DNA sequence: TGCGCCAGCAGCTTTGGTTCCGGGAACACTGAAGCTTTCTTT. Translation: CASSFGSGNTEAFF.

The chain carries TRBV2 and TRBJ2-3; 10 nucleotides line up with TRBD2. CDR1 is SNHLY, CDR2 FYNNEI, per germline. The CDR3 extends over 13 amino acids. The J segment lost 4 bases and the V segment lost 5 bases, leaving 0 bases of the junction unmatched. CDR3 in amino acids: CASSSGGADTQYF. The CDR3 DNA reads as TGTGCCAGCAGTAGCGGGGGGGCAGATACGCAGTATTTT.